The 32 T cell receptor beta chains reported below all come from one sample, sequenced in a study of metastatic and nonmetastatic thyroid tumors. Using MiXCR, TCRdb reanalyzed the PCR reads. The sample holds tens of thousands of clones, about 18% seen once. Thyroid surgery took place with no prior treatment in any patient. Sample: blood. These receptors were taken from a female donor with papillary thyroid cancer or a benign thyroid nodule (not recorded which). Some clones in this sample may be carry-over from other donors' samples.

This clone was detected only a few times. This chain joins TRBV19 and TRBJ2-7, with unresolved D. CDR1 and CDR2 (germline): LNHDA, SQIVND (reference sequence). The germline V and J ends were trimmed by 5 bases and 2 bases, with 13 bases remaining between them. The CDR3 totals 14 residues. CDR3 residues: CASSLRYKPYEQYF. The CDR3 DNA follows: TGTGCCAGTAGTCTTAGGTACAAGCCCTACGAGCAGTACTTC.

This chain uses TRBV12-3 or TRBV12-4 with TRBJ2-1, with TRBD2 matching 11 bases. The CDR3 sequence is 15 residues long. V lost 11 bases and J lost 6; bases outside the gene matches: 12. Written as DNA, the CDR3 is TGTGCCTGCACCCGACCGGGACTAGCGGTCAATGAGCAGTTCTTC. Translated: CACTRPGLAVNEQFF.

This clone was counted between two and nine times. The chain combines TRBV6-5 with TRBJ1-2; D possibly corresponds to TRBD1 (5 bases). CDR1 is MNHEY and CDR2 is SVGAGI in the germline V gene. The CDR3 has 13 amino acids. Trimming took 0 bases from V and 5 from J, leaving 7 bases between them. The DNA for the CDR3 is TGTGCCAGCAGTTACTCTTGGGGGTATGGCTACACCTTC. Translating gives CASSYSWGYGYTF.

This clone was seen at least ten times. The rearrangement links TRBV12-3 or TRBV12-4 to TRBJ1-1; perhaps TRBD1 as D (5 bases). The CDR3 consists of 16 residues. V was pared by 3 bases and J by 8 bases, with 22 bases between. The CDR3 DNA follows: TGTGCCAGCAGTTTGGGATCCTTCTCTGAACGGGGGGAAGCTTTCTTT. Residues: CASSLGSFSERGEAFF.

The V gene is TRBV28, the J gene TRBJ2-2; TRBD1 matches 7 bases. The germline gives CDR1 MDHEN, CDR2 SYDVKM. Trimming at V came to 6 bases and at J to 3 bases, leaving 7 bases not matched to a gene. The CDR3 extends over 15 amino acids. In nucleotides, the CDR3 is TGTGCCAGCAGGACCCGGACAGGAGACACCGGGGAGCTGTTTTTT. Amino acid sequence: CASRTRTGDTGELFF.

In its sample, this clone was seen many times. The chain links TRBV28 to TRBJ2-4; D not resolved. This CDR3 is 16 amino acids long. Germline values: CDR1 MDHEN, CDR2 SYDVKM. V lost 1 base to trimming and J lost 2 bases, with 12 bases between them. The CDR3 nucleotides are TGTGCCAGCAGTTTATTCAGGCGAACCACCAAAAACATTCAGTACTTC. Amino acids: CASSLFRRTTKNIQYF.

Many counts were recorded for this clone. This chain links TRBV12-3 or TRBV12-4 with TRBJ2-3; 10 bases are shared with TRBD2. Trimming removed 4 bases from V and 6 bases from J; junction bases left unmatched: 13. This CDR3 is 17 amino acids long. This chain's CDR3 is CASSYSSGGTGLDTQYF. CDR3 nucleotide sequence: TGTGCCAGCAGTTACTCTAGCGGGGGCACCGGGTTGGATACGCAGTATTTT.

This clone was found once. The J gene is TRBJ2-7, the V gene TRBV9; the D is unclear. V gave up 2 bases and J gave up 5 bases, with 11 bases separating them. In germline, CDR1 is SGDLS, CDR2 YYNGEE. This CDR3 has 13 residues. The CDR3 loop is CASSVWSGDEQYF. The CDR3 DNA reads TGTGCCAGCAGCGTGTGGAGTGGGGACGAGCAGTACTTC.

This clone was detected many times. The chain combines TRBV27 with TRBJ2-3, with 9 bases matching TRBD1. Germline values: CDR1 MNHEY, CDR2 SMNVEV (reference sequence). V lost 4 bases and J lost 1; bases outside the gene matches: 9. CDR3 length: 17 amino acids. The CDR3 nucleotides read TGTGCCAGCAGTTCCCCCTTTAGACAGGGGGGCACAGATACGCAGTATTTT. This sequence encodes CASSSPFRQGGTDTQYF.

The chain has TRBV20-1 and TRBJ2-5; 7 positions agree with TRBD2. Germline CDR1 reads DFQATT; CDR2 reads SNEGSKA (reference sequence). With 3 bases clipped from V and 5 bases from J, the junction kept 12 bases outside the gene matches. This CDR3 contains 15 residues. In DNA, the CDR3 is TGCAGTGCTAGGATGGCGGGAGTGGGTTTGGAGACCCAGTACTTC. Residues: CSARMAGVGLETQYF.

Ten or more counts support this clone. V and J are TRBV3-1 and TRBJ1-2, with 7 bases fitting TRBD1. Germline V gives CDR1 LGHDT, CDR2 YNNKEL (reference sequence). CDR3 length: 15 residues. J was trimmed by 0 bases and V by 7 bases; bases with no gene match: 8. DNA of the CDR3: TGTGCCAGCACGTTGGGAGGGACAGCTAACTATGGCTACACCTTC. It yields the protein CASTLGGTANYGYTF. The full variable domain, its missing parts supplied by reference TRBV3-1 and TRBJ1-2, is DTAVSQTPKYLVTQMGNDKSIKCEQNLGHDTMYWYKQDSKKFLKIMFSYNNKELIINETVPNRFSPKSPDKAHLNLHINSLELGDSAVYFCASTLGGTANYGYTFGSGTRLTVV.

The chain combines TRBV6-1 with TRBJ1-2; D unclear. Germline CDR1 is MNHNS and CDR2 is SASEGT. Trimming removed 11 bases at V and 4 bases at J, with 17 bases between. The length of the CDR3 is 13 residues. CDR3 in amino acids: CAAQRMGSYGYTF. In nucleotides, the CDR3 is TGTGCCGCTCAGAGGATGGGGAGCTATGGCTACACCTTC.

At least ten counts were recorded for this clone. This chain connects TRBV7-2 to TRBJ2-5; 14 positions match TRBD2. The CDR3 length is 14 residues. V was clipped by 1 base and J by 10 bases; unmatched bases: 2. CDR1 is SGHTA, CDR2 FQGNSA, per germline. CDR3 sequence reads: CASSLGLAGGNQYF. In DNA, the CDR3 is TGTGCCAGCAGCTTAGGACTAGCGGGGGGGAACCAGTACTTC.

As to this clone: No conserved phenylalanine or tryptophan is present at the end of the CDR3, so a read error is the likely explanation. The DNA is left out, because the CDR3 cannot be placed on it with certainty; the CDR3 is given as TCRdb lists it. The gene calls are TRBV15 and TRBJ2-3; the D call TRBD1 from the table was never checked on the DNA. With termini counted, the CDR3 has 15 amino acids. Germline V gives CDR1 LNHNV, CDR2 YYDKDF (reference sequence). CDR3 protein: CATSGGESETDTHYS.

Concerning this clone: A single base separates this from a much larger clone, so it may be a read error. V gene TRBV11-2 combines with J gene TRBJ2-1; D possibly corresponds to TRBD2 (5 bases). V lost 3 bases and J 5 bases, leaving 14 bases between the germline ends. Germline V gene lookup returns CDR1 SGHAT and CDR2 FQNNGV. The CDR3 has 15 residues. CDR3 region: CASSFVSSRHNEQFF. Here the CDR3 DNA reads TGTGCCAGCAGCTTCGTGTCTAGCAGGCACAATGAGCAGTTCTTC.

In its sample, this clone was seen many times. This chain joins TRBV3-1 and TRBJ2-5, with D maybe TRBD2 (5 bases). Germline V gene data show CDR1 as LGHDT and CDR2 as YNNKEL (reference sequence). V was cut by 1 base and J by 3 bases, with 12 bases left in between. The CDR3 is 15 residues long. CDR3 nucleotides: TGTGCCAGCAGCCAAGGGTCCGGGATCAAAGAGACCCAGTACTTC. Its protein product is CASSQGSGIKETQYF.

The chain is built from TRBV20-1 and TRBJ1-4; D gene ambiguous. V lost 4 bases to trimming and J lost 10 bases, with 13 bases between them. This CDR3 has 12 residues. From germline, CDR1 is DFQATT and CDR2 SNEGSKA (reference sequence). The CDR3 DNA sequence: TGCAGTGCTACCAAGGGTGGTGGAAAACTGTTTTTT. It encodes CSATKGGGKLFF.

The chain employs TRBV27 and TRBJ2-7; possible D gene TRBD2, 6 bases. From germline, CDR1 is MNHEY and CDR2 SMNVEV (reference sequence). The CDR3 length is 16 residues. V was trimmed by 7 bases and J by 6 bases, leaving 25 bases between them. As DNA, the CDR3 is TGTGCCAGCATGGAGTGGGGCGGGATCGATAGGGTCGAGCAGTACTTC. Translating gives CASMEWGGIDRVEQYF.

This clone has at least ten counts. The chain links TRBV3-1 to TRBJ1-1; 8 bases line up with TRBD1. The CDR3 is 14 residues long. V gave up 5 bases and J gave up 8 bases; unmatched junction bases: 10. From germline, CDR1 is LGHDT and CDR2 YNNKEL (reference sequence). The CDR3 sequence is CASSLRTGRDEAFF. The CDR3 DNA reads TGTGCCAGCAGCTTACGGACAGGGAGGGACGAAGCTTTCTTT.

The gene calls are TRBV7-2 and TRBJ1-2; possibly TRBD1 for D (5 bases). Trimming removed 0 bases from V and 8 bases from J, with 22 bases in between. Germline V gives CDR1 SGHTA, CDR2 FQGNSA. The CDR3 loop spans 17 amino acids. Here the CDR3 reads CASSLAGLGRPTGGYTF. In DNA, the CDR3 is TGTGCCAGCAGCTTAGCGGGACTTGGCAGACCGACGGGCGGCTACACCTTC. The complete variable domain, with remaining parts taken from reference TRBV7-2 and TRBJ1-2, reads GAGVSQSPSNKVTEKGKDVELRCDPISGHTALYWYRQSLGQGLEFLIYFQGNSAPDKSGLPSDRFSAERTGGSVSTLTIQRTQQEDSAVYLCASSLAGLGRPTGGYTFGSGTRLTVV.

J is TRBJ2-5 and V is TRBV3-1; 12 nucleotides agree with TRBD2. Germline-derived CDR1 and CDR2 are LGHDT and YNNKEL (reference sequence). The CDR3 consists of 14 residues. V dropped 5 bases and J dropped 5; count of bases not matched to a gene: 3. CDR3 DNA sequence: TGTGCCAGCAGCTGGACTAGCGGGGATGAGACCCAGTACTTC. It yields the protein CASSWTSGDETQYF.

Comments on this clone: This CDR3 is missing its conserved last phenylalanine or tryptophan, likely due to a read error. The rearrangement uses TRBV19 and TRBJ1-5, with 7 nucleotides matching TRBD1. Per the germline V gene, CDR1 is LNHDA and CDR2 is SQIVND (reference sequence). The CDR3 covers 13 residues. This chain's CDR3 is CASSMQGDQPQHL. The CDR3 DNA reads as TGTGCGAGTAGTATGCAGGGGGATCAGCCCCAGCATTTG.

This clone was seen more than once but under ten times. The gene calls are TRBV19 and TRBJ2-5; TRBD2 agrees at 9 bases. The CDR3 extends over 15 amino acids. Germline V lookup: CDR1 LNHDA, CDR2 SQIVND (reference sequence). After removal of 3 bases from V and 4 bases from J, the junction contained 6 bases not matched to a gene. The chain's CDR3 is CASSMGLASTETQYF. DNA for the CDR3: TGTGCCAGTAGTATGGGACTAGCATCCACAGAGACCCAGTACTTC.

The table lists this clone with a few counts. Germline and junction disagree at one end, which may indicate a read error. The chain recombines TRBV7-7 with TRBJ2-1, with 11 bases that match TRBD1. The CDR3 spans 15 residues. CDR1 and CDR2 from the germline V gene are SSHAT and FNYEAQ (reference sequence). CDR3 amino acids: CASSSGQGARNEQFF. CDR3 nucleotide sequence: TGTGCTAGCAGCTCAGGACAGGGGGCTAGGAATGAGCAGTTCTTC.

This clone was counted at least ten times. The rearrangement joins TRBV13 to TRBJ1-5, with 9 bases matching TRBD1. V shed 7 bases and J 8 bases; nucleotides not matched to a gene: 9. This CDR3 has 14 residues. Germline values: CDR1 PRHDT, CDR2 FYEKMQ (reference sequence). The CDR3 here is CASTQGAGTKPQHF. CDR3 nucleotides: TGTGCCAGCACACAGGGGGCGGGAACGAAGCCCCAGCATTTT.

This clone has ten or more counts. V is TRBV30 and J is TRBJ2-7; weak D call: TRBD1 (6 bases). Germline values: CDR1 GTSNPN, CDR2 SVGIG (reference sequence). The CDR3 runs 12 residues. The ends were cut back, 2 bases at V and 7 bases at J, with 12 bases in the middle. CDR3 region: CAWSPQGDEQYF. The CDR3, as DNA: TGTGCCTGGAGTCCACAGGGAGATGAGCAGTACTTC.

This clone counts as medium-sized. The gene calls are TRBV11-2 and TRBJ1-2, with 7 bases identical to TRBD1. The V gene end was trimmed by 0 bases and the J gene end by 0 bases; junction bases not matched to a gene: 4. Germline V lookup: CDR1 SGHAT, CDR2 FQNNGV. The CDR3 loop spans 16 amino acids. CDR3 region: CASSLDLDRANYGYTF. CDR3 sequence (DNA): TGTGCCAGCAGCTTAGATCTTGACAGGGCTAACTATGGCTACACCTTC.

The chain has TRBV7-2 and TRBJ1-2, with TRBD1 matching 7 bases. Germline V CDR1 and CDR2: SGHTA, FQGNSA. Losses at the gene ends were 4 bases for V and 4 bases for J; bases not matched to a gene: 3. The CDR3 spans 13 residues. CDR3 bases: TGTGCCAGCAGCTCGGGACAGACCTATGGCTACACCTTC. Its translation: CASSSGQTYGYTF.

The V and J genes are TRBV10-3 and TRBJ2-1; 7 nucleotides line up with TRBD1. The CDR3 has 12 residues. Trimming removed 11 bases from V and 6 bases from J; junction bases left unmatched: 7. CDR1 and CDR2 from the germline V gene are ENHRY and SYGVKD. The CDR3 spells CASRQGGNEQFF. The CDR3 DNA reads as TGTGCCTCCAGACAGGGTGGCAATGAGCAGTTCTTC.

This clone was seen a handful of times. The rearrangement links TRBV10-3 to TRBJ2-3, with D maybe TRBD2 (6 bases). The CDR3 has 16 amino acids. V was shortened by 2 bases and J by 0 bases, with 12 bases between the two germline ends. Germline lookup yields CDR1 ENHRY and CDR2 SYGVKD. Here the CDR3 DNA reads TGTGCCATCAGTGAGGAGGTTAGCGGTAGCACAGATACGCAGTATTTT. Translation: CAISEEVSGSTDTQYF.

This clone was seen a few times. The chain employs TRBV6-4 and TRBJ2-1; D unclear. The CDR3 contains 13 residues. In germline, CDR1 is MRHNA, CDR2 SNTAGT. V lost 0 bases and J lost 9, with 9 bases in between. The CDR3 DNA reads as TGTGCCAGCAGTGACTCATCGGAGACTGAGCAGTTCTTC. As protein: CASSDSSETEQFF.

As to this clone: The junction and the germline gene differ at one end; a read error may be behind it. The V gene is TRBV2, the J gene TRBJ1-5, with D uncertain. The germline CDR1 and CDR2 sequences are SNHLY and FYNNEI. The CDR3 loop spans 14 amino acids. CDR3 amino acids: CASSEDANYQPQHF. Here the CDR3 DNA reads TGTGCCAGCAGCGAAGACGCTAATTACCAGCCCCAGCATTTT.